These 23 T cell receptor beta chains were all obtained from the same sample, sequenced in a study of T cell changes during pregnancy in multiple sclerosis (dated by TCRdb to the late 2010s). Library prep was done by the immunoSEQ multiplex PCR assay. Not all clones reach the TCRdb copy of this immuneACCESS table, which keeps in-frame sequences only. Checked studies attribute under half of the gap to unresolved V genes and leave the rest unexplained. This sample holds 85,000 to 95,000 clones; 91% were observed only once. 1.5% to 2% of the sample goes to the ten largest clones. This material consisted of peripheral blood, taken after pregnancy. Source of these receptors: a female donor in good health, enrolled as a control in a pregnancy study.

This chain connects TRBV15 to TRBJ1-2, with D unclear. Between the trimmed V and J ends, which lost 8 bases and 8 bases, there was a span of 15 bases. From germline, CDR1 is LNHNV and CDR2 YYDKDF (reference sequence). The CDR3 loop spans 12 amino acids. CDR3 nucleotide sequence: TGTGCCACCCGGGCCGTCGGGAGCGGCTACACCTTC. Translating it yields CATRAVGSGYTF.

This clone is medium-sized within its sample. This rearrangement joins TRBV15 to TRBJ1-2; weak D call: TRBD1 (5 bases). The CDR3 runs to 14 residues. The V gene's germline CDR1 is LNHNV and CDR2 YYDKDF (reference sequence). The V end was cut by 6 bases, the J end by 5 bases, with 16 bases between. This chain's CDR3 is CATRGAADPYGYTF. As DNA, the CDR3 is TGTGCCACCAGAGGGGCCGCGGACCCGTATGGCTACACCTTC.

The rearrangement uses TRBV18 and TRBJ2-7; weak D call: TRBD1 (6 bases). Germline CDR1 is KGHSH and CDR2 is LQKENI. V was cut by 5 bases and J by 5 bases, with 19 bases left in between. This CDR3 is built from 15 residues. This chain's CDR3 is CASSASLGGFHEQYF. In DNA form, the CDR3 reads TGTGCCAGCTCAGCCAGCTTAGGGGGTTTCCACGAGCAGTACTTC.

This clone was observed a handful of times. The CDR3 bases are TGCGCCAGCAGCCAAGGGTCAGGGGTGGGCACTGAAGCTTTCTTT. Translating it yields CASSQGSGVGTEAFF. This chain links TRBV4-1 with TRBJ1-1; D is perhaps TRBD1 (6 bases). Germline assignment: CDR1 MGHRA and CDR2 YSYEKL. V shed 1 base and J shed 4 bases, with 13 bases lying between them. The CDR3 covers 15 residues.

The chain recombines TRBV5-6 with TRBJ1-2, with 12 bases lining up with TRBD1. Losses at the gene ends were 4 bases for V and 5 bases for J; bases not matched to a gene: 9. CDR1 SGHDT and CDR2 YYEEEE come from the germline V gene. This CDR3 is built from 16 residues. CDR3 sequence (DNA): TGTGCCAGCAGCCCACCCGGGACAGGGGGCTTTTATGGCTACACCTTC. This translates into CASSPPGTGGFYGYTF.

The rearrangement links TRBV7-9 to TRBJ2-7, with a possible D match to TRBD2 (6 bases). Trimming cost V 3 bases and J 3 bases, with 9 bases left between them. The CDR3 sequence is 13 residues long. Germline CDR1 is SEHNR and CDR2 is FQNEAQ (reference sequence). The CDR3 loop reads CASSFPGDYEQYF. CDR3 nucleotides: TGTGCCAGCAGCTTCCCGGGGGACTACGAGCAGTACTTC.

The rearrangement links TRBV14 to TRBJ2-5, with D tentatively TRBD2 (6 bases). The length of the CDR3 is 13 residues. The germline V gene encodes CDR1 SGHDN and CDR2 FVKESK. The V gene lost 5 bases and the J gene lost 5 bases, with 12 bases spanning the gap. The CDR3 loop is CASSFTSWETQYF. The DNA for the CDR3 is TGTGCCAGCAGCTTCACTAGCTGGGAGACCCAGTACTTC.

The chain carries TRBV6-6 and TRBJ2-5; 7 nucleotides line up with TRBD1. The V and J ends lost 4 bases and 3 bases, in that order; junction bases with no gene match: 8. Germline CDR1 reads MNHNY; CDR2 reads SVGAGI (reference sequence). The length of the CDR3 is 15 residues. The CDR3 region is CASSFGDREKETQYF. Written as DNA, the CDR3 is TGTGCCAGCAGTTTTGGAGACAGGGAGAAAGAGACCCAGTACTTC.

The V and J genes are TRBV7-2 and TRBJ2-1; the match to TRBD2 covers 8 bases. Per the germline V gene, CDR1 is SGHTA and CDR2 is FQGNSA. There are 15 residues in the CDR3. Unmatched junction bases numbered 3, after V lost 3 bases and J lost 2 bases. The CDR3 DNA is TGTGCCAGCAGCTTTACGGGGGGGACCTACAATGAGCAGTTCTTC. Protein: CASSFTGGTYNEQFF.

V usage is TRBV5-6 and J usage is TRBJ2-1, with D tentatively TRBD1 (5 bases). V dropped 2 bases and J dropped 10 bases, with 10 bases sitting between them. From germline, CDR1 is SGHDT and CDR2 YYEEEE. CDR3 size: 12 residues. This CDR3 reads CASSLGAPEQFF. The CDR3 DNA reads TGTGCCAGCAGCTTAGGGGCACCCGAGCAGTTCTTC.

This clone turned up a few times. This chain joins TRBV4-1 and TRBJ1-1, with TRBD1 as a possible D gene (6 bases). Germline CDR1 MGHRA, CDR2 YSYEKL. Trimming shortened V by 6 bases and J by 1 base, and 15 bases separated the two germline ends. The CDR3 extends over 15 amino acids. The CDR3 DNA sequence: TGCGCCAGCAGGGGCCAAGGGGGACAGAACACTGAAGCTTTCTTT. This encodes CASRGQGGQNTEAFF.

The V call is TRBV19, the J call TRBJ2-3, with D maybe TRBD2 (6 bases). The length of the CDR3 is 15 residues. The V end was cut by 5 bases, the J end by 1 base, with 13 bases between. Germline-derived CDR1 and CDR2 are LNHDA and SQIVND (reference sequence). The CDR3 bases are TGTGCCAGTAGTCCCCTTACGGGGGGCACAGATACGCAGTATTTT. The encoded protein is CASSPLTGGTDTQYF.

This rearrangement joins TRBV11-2 to TRBJ2-5, with 12 bases identical to TRBD2. The CDR3 length is 16 residues. J gave up 4 bases and V 0 bases, and 3 bases lay outside the gene matches. CDR1 and CDR2 from the germline V gene are SGHAT and FQNNGV. CDR3 residues: CASSLDGLAGIETQYF. The CDR3 DNA reads as TGTGCCAGCAGCTTAGATGGACTAGCGGGGATAGAGACCCAGTACTTC.

The gene calls are TRBV7-2 and TRBJ1-6; D perhaps matches TRBD1 (6 bases). The CDR3 sequence is 16 residues long. The V end lost 3 bases, the J end lost 5 bases, and 14 bases lay between the germline ends. The germline V gene encodes CDR1 SGHTA and CDR2 FQGNSA. CDR3 sequence reads: CASSFLGGGNNSPLHF. The DNA for the CDR3 is TGTGCCAGCAGCTTCTTAGGGGGTGGTAATAATTCACCCCTCCACTTT.

The chain combines TRBV5-1 with TRBJ2-3; D possibly corresponds to TRBD2 (5 bases). CDR1 and CDR2 from the germline V gene are SGHRS and YFSETQ. The CDR3 loop spans 15 amino acids. V was trimmed by 1 base and J by 2 bases, leaving 11 bases between them. CDR3 residues: CASSLSAGPTDTQYF. The CDR3 DNA follows: TGCGCCAGCAGCTTGTCTGCGGGTCCCACAGATACGCAGTATTTT.

The CDR3 DNA is TGTGCCAGCAGCTATGGAACAGGGATGCTGTACTTC. This codes for CASSYGTGMLYF. The genes are TRBV7-6 and TRBJ2-7; D is possibly TRBD1 (6 bases). The CDR3 is made up of 12 amino acids. The V gene's germline CDR1 is SGHVS and CDR2 FNYEAQ. The V gene lost 4 bases and the J gene lost 12 bases, with 16 bases spanning the gap.

The chain carries TRBV19 and TRBJ1-4, with D unresolved. Germline V gene sequence: CDR1 LNHDA, CDR2 SQIVND (reference sequence). CDR3 length: 13 residues. Trimming left V 7 bases short and J 7 bases short, with 13 bases between. CDR3: CASTGSGGEKLFF. CDR3 DNA sequence: TGTGCCAGTACGGGGTCCGGCGGTGAAAAACTGTTTTTT.

About this clone: The junction departs from the called germline gene at one end, perhaps through a read error. The gene calls are TRBV7-8 and TRBJ1-3, with a weak D call TRBD1 (5 bases). Looked up from germline, CDR1 is SGHVS and CDR2 is FQNEAQ. The CDR3 runs 16 residues. This CDR3 is CASTYGGEGSGNTIYF. The CDR3 DNA follows: TGTGCCAGCACCTACGGGGGGGAGGGCTCTGGGAACACCATATATTTT.

The V gene is TRBV7-3, the J gene TRBJ2-4; TRBD1 matches at 11 bases. The germline V gene encodes CDR1 SGHTA and CDR2 FQGTGA. The CDR3 contains 15 residues. V was pared by 3 bases and J by 6 bases, with 4 bases of the junction left unmatched. Written as DNA, the CDR3 is TGTGCCAGCAGCTTGGGAGGGACAGGGGGAAACATTCAGTACTTC. Translated: CASSLGGTGGNIQYF.

This chain uses TRBV27 with TRBJ1-2, with TRBD1 matching 11 bases. Germline V gene data show CDR1 as MNHEY and CDR2 as SMNVEV (reference sequence). The CDR3 extends over 16 amino acids. Trimming at V came to 3 bases and at J to 5 bases, leaving 8 bases not matched to a gene. The CDR3 loop is CASSFAWGQGGYGYTF. The CDR3 DNA reads as TGTGCCAGCAGTTTTGCATGGGGACAGGGGGGTTATGGCTACACCTTC.

This chain joins TRBV11-2 and TRBJ1-1; D possibly corresponds to TRBD1 (5 bases). CDR3 length: 16 amino acids. V was shortened by 2 bases and J by 5 bases, with 18 bases between the two germline ends. The germline V gene has CDR1 SGHAT and CDR2 FQNNGV. The CDR3 spells CASSLRSGQGTTEAFF. Here the CDR3 DNA reads TGTGCCAGCAGCTTAAGAAGTGGGCAGGGAACTACTGAAGCTTTCTTT. The variable domain in full, completed from reference TRBV11-2 and TRBJ1-1, reads EAGVAQSPRYKIIEKRQSVAFWCNPISGHATLYWYQQILGQGPKLLIQFQNNGVVDDSQLPKDRFSAERLKGVDSTLKIQPAKLEDSAVYLCASSLRSGQGTTEAFFGQGTRLTVV.

The rearrangement links TRBV27 to TRBJ1-5; D gene unclear. CDR1 MNHEY and CDR2 SMNVEV come from the germline V gene (reference sequence). V dropped 4 bases and J dropped 6 bases, with 28 bases sitting between them. CDR3 size: 19 residues. The CDR3, as DNA: TGTGCCAGCAGTTCCTGGGCGATGGGGAGGGTGGCCCCAGTTCAGCCCCAGCATTTT. Its translation is CASSSWAMGRVAPVQPQHF.

J is TRBJ1-5 and V is TRBV6-6; TRBD1 matches at 7 bases. V was pared by 8 bases and J by 4 bases, with 8 bases of the junction left unmatched. The CDR3 sequence is 14 residues long. The germline gives CDR1 MNHNY, CDR2 SVGAGI (reference sequence). CDR3: CASQRDSANQPQHF. CDR3 DNA: TGTGCCAGCCAAAGGGACAGTGCTAATCAGCCCCAGCATTTT.